This is a list of T cell receptor beta chains from one sample in a study of shared clonotypes between healthy human individuals. Some clones are missing from TCRdb's copy, which holds only in-frame ones; the method was immunoSEQ multiplex PCR. Of fewer than 400,000 clones listed, around 67% were seen once; the top ten hold around a tenth. Sample: memory CD4+ T cells sorted from blood. The receptors shown here come from a man under 40 in good health. Each CDR3 is given with its conserved first and last residue. The order of the fields is V gene, clone size, D gene, J gene, CDR3 protein, CDR3 DNA. The D gene is left open where the match is weak. Clone size is stated in some rows and not others, as once, few, many or a class when expanded.

V: TRBV27; size: NA; D: NA; J: TRBJ2-1; CDR3: CASSLGVGSYNEQFF; DNA: TGTGCCAGCAGTTTGGGGGTTGGGTCCTACAATGAGCAGTTCTTC
V: TRBV11-2; size: NA; D: NA; J: TRBJ2-1; CDR3: CASSFDLAEQFF; DNA: TGTGCCAGCAGCTTCGATTTGGCAGAACAGTTCTTC
V: TRBV5-1; size: NA; D: TRBD2; J: TRBJ2-7; CDR3: CASSLFGLAGEVRNEQYF; DNA: TGCGCCAGCAGCTTATTCGGATTAGCGGGAGAAGTCAGGAACGAGCAGTACTTC
V: TRBV18; size: NA; D: TRBD2; J: TRBJ2-1; CDR3: CASSASLAQFNEQFF; DNA: TGTGCCAGCTCAGCGTCACTAGCGCAATTCAATGAGCAGTTCTTC
V: TRBV9; size: NA; D: TRBD1; J: TRBJ2-7; CDR3: CASSVSQGAGEQYF; DNA: TGTGCCAGCAGCGTTAGTCAGGGGGCGGGCGAGCAGTACTTC
V: TRBV28; size: few; D: NA; J: TRBJ1-1; CDR3: CASRRSGEAFF; DNA: TGTGCCAGCAGAAGATCAGGCGAAGCTTTCTTT
V: TRBV28; size: NA; D: TRBD2; J: TRBJ2-1; CDR3: CASSLLGLRERGNEQFF; DNA: TGTGCCAGCAGTTTATTGGGGTTGCGGGAGCGAGGCAATGAGCAGTTCTTC
V: TRBV7-2; size: NA; D: TRBD2; J: TRBJ2-1; CDR3: CASRRPGLASNEQFF; DNA: TGTGCCAGCAGGCGACCGGGACTAGCGTCCAATGAGCAGTTCTTC
V: TRBV9; size: many; D: NA; J: TRBJ1-1; CDR3: CASSASGLATEAFF; DNA: TGTGCCAGCAGCGCCTCAGGGTTAGCGACTGAAGCTTTCTTT
V: TRBV2; size: NA; D: NA; J: TRBJ2-3; CDR3: CASGGGGRPSTDTQYF; DNA: TGTGCCAGCGGAGGGGGCGGGAGGCCTAGCACAGATACGCAGTATTTT
V: TRBV28; size: NA; D: TRBD1; J: TRBJ2-3; CDR3: CASSGQGAHTDTQYF; DNA: TGTGCCAGCTCGGGACAGGGGGCTCACACAGATACGCAGTATTTT
V: TRBV5-4; size: many; D: TRBD1; J: TRBJ1-2; CDR3: CASRRGTDDGYTF; DNA: TGTGCCAGCAGGCGGGGGACAGATGATGGCTACACCTTC
V: TRBV6-1; size: NA; D: TRBD1; J: TRBJ1-2; CDR3: CASSVSGTDYGYTF; DNA: TGTGCCAGCAGTGTATCTGGGACAGACTATGGCTACACCTTC
V: TRBV4-1; size: NA; D: NA; J: TRBJ2-7; CDR3: CASSQDGRRLNYSYEQYF; DNA: TGCGCCAGCAGCCAAGATGGTAGGCGGCTGAATTACTCCTACGAGCAGTACTTC
V: TRBV11-2; size: NA; D: NA; J: TRBJ1-3; CDR3: CASSLDLPVSGNTIYF; DNA: TGTGCCAGCAGCTTAGACCTTCCAGTCTCTGGAAACACCATATATTTT
V: TRBV9; size: once; D: NA; J: TRBJ2-7; CDR3: CASSVEPSSYEQYF; DNA: TGTGCCAGCAGCGTGGAGCCCAGCTCCTACGAGCAGTACTTC
V: TRBV19; size: NA; D: NA; J: TRBJ2-1; CDR3: CASSIGGVASEQFF; DNA: TGTGCCAGTAGTATAGGCGGAGTGGCCTCTGAGCAGTTCTTC
V: TRBV28; size: NA; D: NA; J: TRBJ1-2; CDR3: CASSLERYGYTF; DNA: TGTGCCAGCAGTTTAGAGCGCTATGGCTACACCTTC
V: TRBV18; size: NA; D: NA; J: TRBJ2-5; CDR3: CASSPLMGGEETQYF; DNA: TGTGCCAGCTCCCCCCTAATGGGCGGGGAAGAGACCCAGTACTTC
V: TRBV5-1; size: once; D: NA; J: TRBJ1-5; CDR3: CASSLGDWSQPQHF; DNA: TGCGCCAGCAGCTTGGGGGATTGGAGTCAGCCCCAGCATTTT
V: TRBV20-1; size: once; D: NA; J: TRBJ1-1; CDR3: CSARDSTEAFF; DNA: TGCAGTGCCCGAGACTCCACTGAAGCTTTCTTT
V: TRBV5-6; size: NA; D: NA; J: TRBJ2-3; CDR3: CASAQSTDTQYF; DNA: TGTGCCAGCGCCCAGAGCACAGATACGCAGTATTTT
V: TRBV6-5; size: NA; D: NA; J: TRBJ2-1; CDR3: CASSHGTDNEQFF; DNA: TGTGCCAGCAGCCACGGGACGGATAATGAGCAGTTCTTC
V: TRBV25-1; size: NA; D: NA; J: TRBJ2-5; CDR3: CASSEPRLPLETQYF; DNA: TGTGCCAGCAGTGAGCCCCGCCTCCCTTTAGAGACCCAGTACTTC
V: TRBV30; size: NA; D: NA; J: TRBJ2-7; CDR3: CAWSVGMAYEQYF; DNA: TGTGCCTGGAGTGTGGGAATGGCCTACGAGCAGTACTTC
V: TRBV19; size: NA; D: NA; J: TRBJ2-3; CDR3: CASSLGLPGDTQYF; DNA: TGTGCCAGTAGTCTAGGACTCCCGGGAGATACGCAGTATTTT
V: TRBV7-9; size: NA; D: NA; J: TRBJ2-3; CDR3: CASSPDPNTDTQYF; DNA: TGTGCCAGCAGCCCCGACCCTAACACAGATACGCAGTATTTT
V: TRBV21-1; size: once; D: NA; J: TRBJ1-2; CDR3: CASNCRPGRGGYTF; DNA: TGTGCCAGCAACTGCCGCCCAGGACGAGGTGGCTACACCTTC
V: TRBV6-6; size: NA; D: TRBD2; J: TRBJ2-7; CDR3: CASSYQTSGRDEQYF; DNA: TGTGCCAGCAGTTACCAGACTAGCGGGAGAGACGAGCAGTACTTC
V: TRBV7-9; size: once; D: TRBD1; J: TRBJ1-3; CDR3: CASSPRTGPSSGNTIYF; DNA: TGTGCCAGCAGCCCTAGGACAGGGCCGAGCTCTGGAAACACCATATATTTT
V: TRBV6-5; size: few; D: NA; J: TRBJ1-1; CDR3: CASSSTVYTEAFF; DNA: TGTGCCAGCAGCTCGACAGTCTACACTGAAGCTTTCTTT
V: TRBV15; size: many; D: NA; J: TRBJ2-1; CDR3: CATSRGPGRYNEQFF; DNA: TGTGCCACCAGCAGAGGGCCAGGGCGGTACAATGAGCAGTTCTTC
V: TRBV4-2; size: NA; D: TRBD2; J: TRBJ2-1; CDR3: CASSQETGGHTADNEQFF; DNA: TGTGCCAGCAGCCAAGAAACGGGAGGACACACAGCCGACAATGAGCAGTTCTTC
V: TRBV7-8; size: once; D: NA; J: TRBJ2-5; CDR3: CASSRSPQYF; DNA: TGTGCCAGCAGCCGCAGTCCCCAGTACTTC
V: TRBV28; size: few; D: NA; J: TRBJ2-7; CDR3: CASSRGVGYEQYF; DNA: TGTGCCAGCAGTAGAGGGGTGGGCTACGAGCAGTACTTC
V: TRBV5-1; size: NA; D: TRBD1; J: TRBJ2-7; CDR3: CASEAPGTGGLSHYEQYF; DNA: TGCGCCAGCGAAGCCCCCGGGACAGGGGGTCTATCGCACTACGAGCAGTACTTC
V: TRBV11-3; size: NA; D: TRBD1; J: TRBJ2-3; CDR3: CASSFGTGTDTQYF; DNA: TGTGCCAGCAGCTTTGGGACAGGCACAGATACGCAGTATTTT
V: TRBV18; size: NA; D: TRBD2; J: TRBJ2-1; CDR3: CASSLAGLNEQFF; DNA: TGTGCCAGCTCTCTAGCGGGACTAAATGAGCAGTTCTTC
V: TRBV10-2; size: once; D: NA; J: TRBJ1-3; CDR3: CASSESGGPPRDTIYF; DNA: TGCGCCAGCAGTGAGTCCGGGGGCCCTCCCCGGGACACCATATATTTT
V: TRBV7-2; size: NA; D: NA; J: TRBJ2-1; CDR3: CASSPREAPQGQFF; DNA: TGTGCCAGCAGCCCCAGGGAGGCTCCCCAGGGGCAGTTCTTC
V: TRBV6-5; size: NA; D: NA; J: TRBJ1-5; CDR3: CASSYSSDQPQHF; DNA: TGTGCCAGCAGTTACTCCTCAGACCAGCCCCAGCATTTT
V: TRBV28; size: NA; D: NA; J: TRBJ1-2; CDR3: CASSLIRGQLVRGYGYTF; DNA: TGTGCCAGCAGTTTAATCCGAGGACAGCTAGTTCGGGGCTATGGCTACACCTTC
V: TRBV7-6; size: few; D: TRBD1; J: TRBJ2-5; CDR3: CASSLQGWSETQYF; DNA: TGTGCCAGCAGCCTACAGGGGTGGTCGGAGACCCAGTACTTC
V: TRBV6-1; size: few; D: NA; J: TRBJ2-1; CDR3: CASSSGQSLNNEQFF; DNA: TGTGCCAGCAGCTCCGGACAGTCTTTAAACAATGAGCAGTTCTTC
V: TRBV7-9; size: NA; D: TRBD1; J: TRBJ2-3; CDR3: CASSLGDSSTDTQYF; DNA: TGTGCCAGCAGCTTAGGGGACAGCAGCACAGATACGCAGTATTTT
V: TRBV19; size: NA; D: NA; J: TRBJ1-5; CDR3: CASSRNSNQPQHF; DNA: TGTGCCAGTTCTCGAAATAGCAATCAGCCCCAGCATTTT
V: TRBV19; size: NA; D: NA; J: TRBJ1-5; CDR3: CASRRIGGRLSNQPQHF; DNA: TGTGCCAGTAGGAGAATCGGGGGGCGCTTGAGCAATCAGCCCCAGCATTTT
V: TRBV2; size: NA; D: NA; J: TRBJ1-2; CDR3: CASSGVIANYGYTF; DNA: TGTGCCAGCAGTGGAGTGATAGCTAACTATGGCTACACCTTC
V: TRBV5-1; size: NA; D: TRBD2; J: TRBJ2-1; CDR3: CASSLYAGAYNEQFF; DNA: TGCGCCAGCAGCTTGTATGCGGGAGCCTACAATGAGCAGTTCTTC
V: TRBV19; size: NA; D: NA; J: TRBJ2-1; CDR3: CASSIRDEQFF; DNA: TGTGCCAGTAGTATTCGGGATGAGCAGTTCTTC
V: TRBV11-2; size: NA; D: NA; J: TRBJ2-5; CDR3: CASSLGTAETQYF; DNA: TGTGCCAGCAGCTTAGGGACGGCGGAGACCCAGTACTTC
V: TRBV5-6; size: NA; D: TRBD2; J: TRBJ2-2; CDR3: CASSPILAGGPNTGELFF; DNA: TGTGCCAGCAGCCCGATTCTAGCGGGAGGCCCGAACACCGGGGAGCTGTTTTTT
V: TRBV7-2; size: NA; D: NA; J: TRBJ2-7; CDR3: CASSEPTRPPGF; DNA: TGTGCCAGCAGCGAACCGACCCGGCCTCCCGGCTTC